This T cell receptor (beta chain) was identified during a study of spatial heterogeneity in lung cancer (dated by TCRdb to about 2019). In terms of the full investigation: Donors were some 78 patients with early-stage, untreated non-small cell lung cancer from the lung TRACERx cohort. Both alpha and beta chains were TCR-sequenced in samples taken at surgery, namely 220 tumor regions, 61 to 65 matched nontumor lung samples and 50 to 60 PBMC samples. Follow-up PBMC samples were sequenced whenever the samples were available, and the median time to follow-up was around two years after resection. More beta-chain than alpha-chain transcripts were consistently detected, likely reflecting higher beta-chain transcript abundance. Nonsynonymous mutation counts, determined by whole-exome sequencing of tumor tissue, were related to TCR repertoire features. In the raw uncorrected reads, each unique combination of TCR and UMI appeared more than ten times on average. The study quantitatively compared TCR alpha and beta repertoires across multiple tumor regions, matched nontumor lung and blood in non-small cell lung cancer. Overall study outcomes, separate from this receptor: Comparisons of baseline and follow-up blood repertoires included only around 13 patients. Ubiquitous expanded tumor TCRs showed up in blood more often at tumor resection than at routine follow-up. Additional single-cell paired TCR alpha and beta sequencing was considered necessary to confirm, at a functional level, the hypothesis that regional TCRs recognize regional mutations.

The time point label, as the study defines it: blood at routine non-recurrence follow-up after resection. Whole RNA extracted from tumor and nontumor lung tissue, or from cryopreserved PBMC samples, was used for TCR sequencing without cell sorting. Patients were selected for TCR sequencing only if sufficient RNA was available from at least two tumor regions. Libraries were built with 5' RACE. The sequencing machine was a NextSeq 500. To allow correction of PCR and sequencing errors, the TCR library protocol tagged every TCR cDNA molecule with a unique molecular identifier. In the original analysis: Decombinator tools were used for TCR identification, UMI-based error correction and CDR3 extraction. TCRs above a frequency of 2 per 1,000, corresponding to the top 1% of the tumor frequency distribution, were defined as expanded. Each repertoire was subsampled 100 times to 5,000 TCRs, after which Renyi diversity was computed with the R vegan package. CDR3 similarity networks were constructed using string-kernel similarity of amino acid triplets, with links drawn between CDR3s whose pairwise similarity was above 0.82. TCRdb reprocessing: public reads trimmed at Q25 with fastp, clones called with MiXCR, in-frame beta chains kept. Rows merge per CDR3 protein into single entries with the most common DNA and genes. TCRdb's processing, not the authors', yielded these V and J calls. The sample includes about 52,000 distinct CDR3 sequences, with 6.5% to 7.5% observed a single time. Clones ranked in the top ten supply about a third of the sample.

Comment on this clonotype: Its antigen has not been determined. This may be a read error: a much more frequent sequence differs by one nucleotide.

Counted from cysteine to phenylalanine, this CDR3 has 14 amino acids. Left in the record is the CDR3 DNA by itself, 42 bases read in frame from the first base. CDR1 and CDR2 are drawn from the germline V gene (reference sequence): DFQATT, SNEGSKA. This receptor was obtained from a female donor with early-stage non-small cell lung cancer. Source: PBMCs, taken at follow-up. This chain joins TRBV20-1 to TRBJ2-7; 10 junctional bases match TRBD2. Here the CDR3 is given as CGAALSGGIHEQYF. The DNA sequence is given as TGCGGTGCTGCTCTTAGCGGGGGGATCCACGAGCAGTACTTC.